The 24 T cell receptor beta chains in this list originate from one sample, sequenced in a study of T cell responses to AZD1222 COVID-19 vaccine. Profiling relied on immunoSEQ multiplex PCR, and the TCRdb table lists in-frame clones only, not all of them. The data contain about 100,000 clones, about 89% of them singletons. The source material was peripheral blood, sampled 28 days after the second AZD1222 dose. These receptors were taken from an adult who received the AZD1222 COVID-19 vaccine.

The V and J genes are TRBV28 and TRBJ1-2; 7 bases line up with TRBD1. CDR3 length: 15 residues. Germline V gene sequence: CDR1 MDHEN, CDR2 SYDVKM. The J segment lost 3 bases and the V segment lost 3 bases, leaving 7 bases of the junction unmatched. Here the CDR3 DNA reads TGTGCCAGCAGTTTTGGGAGACAGGGTGACTATGGCTACACCTTC. It codes for CASSFGRQGDYGYTF.

The V call is TRBV7-2, the J call TRBJ2-1, with TRBD2 matching 14 bases. Germline-derived CDR1 and CDR2 are SGHTA and FQGNSA. V shed 5 bases and J 7 bases; nucleotides not matched to a gene: 10. This CDR3 comprises 17 residues. This chain's CDR3 is CASSVHSGTSGRNEQFF. The CDR3 coding sequence is TGTGCCAGCAGCGTACATTCCGGGACTAGCGGGAGAAATGAGCAGTTCTTC. Full variable domain (rest looked up from reference TRBV7-2 and TRBJ2-1): GAGVSQSPSNKVTEKGKDVELRCDPISGHTALYWYRQSLGQGLEFLIYFQGNSAPDKSGLPSDRFSAERTGGSVSTLTIQRTQQEDSAVYLCASSVHSGTSGRNEQFFGPGTRLTVL.

This rearrangement joins TRBV9 to TRBJ1-2; TRBD1 matches 12 bases. This CDR3 is built from 15 residues. V was pared by 0 bases and J by 8 bases, with 5 bases of the junction left unmatched. CDR1 and CDR2 (germline): SGDLS, YYNGEE. The CDR3 here is CASSVEGQGARGYTF. The CDR3 region has the DNA TGTGCCAGCAGCGTAGAGGGACAGGGGGCTCGGGGCTACACCTTC.

V and J are TRBV6-2 or TRBV6-3 and TRBJ1-2, with 10 bases identical to TRBD1. Per the germline V gene, CDR1 is MNHEY and CDR2 is SVGEGT. The CDR3 is made up of 17 amino acids. The V segment lost 2 bases and the J segment 4 bases; nucleotides outside the gene matches: 10. The CDR3 sequence: CASSYRTGGAFGYGYTF. In nucleotides, the CDR3 is TGTGCCAGCAGTTACAGGACAGGGGGGGCCTTTGGCTATGGCTACACCTTC.

In its sample, this clone was seen a few times. Its ends do not fully match the called genes, so a read error is possible. The chain is built from TRBV18 and TRBJ1-1, with D possibly TRBD1 on 5 matching bases. CDR1 and CDR2 (germline): KGHSH, LQKENI. CDR3 size: 16 residues. The CDR3 sequence is CASSASVPSGNSEAFF. CDR3 DNA: TGTGCCAGCTCAGCCTCCGTACCTTCAGGGAACTCTGAAGCTTTCTTT. Full variable domain (remainder filled in from reference TRBV18 and TRBJ1-1): NAGVMQNPRHLVRRRGQEARLRCSPMKGHSHVYWYRQLPEEGLKFMVYLQKENIIDESGMPKERFSAEFPKEGPSILRIQQVVRGDSAAYFCASSASVPSGNSEAFFGQGTRLTVV.

CDR3 sequence: CATSSGSQSSYNEQFF. Written as DNA, the CDR3 is TGTGCCACCAGCTCTGGGTCGCAAAGCTCCTACAATGAGCAGTTCTTC. The V gene is TRBV15, the J gene TRBJ2-1; D uncertain. Germline CDR1 LNHNV, CDR2 YYDKDF (reference sequence). This CDR3 spans 16 amino acids. Trimming took 5 bases from V and 0 from J, leaving 14 bases between them.

J is TRBJ1-2 and V is TRBV19, with 9 bases identical to TRBD1. Germline CDR1 is LNHDA and CDR2 is SQIVND (reference sequence). The V and J ends lost 3 bases and 8 bases, in that order; junction bases with no gene match: 7. This CDR3 comprises 14 residues. The CDR3 protein is CASSIGTGSRGYTF. CDR3 DNA: TGTGCCAGTAGTATCGGGACAGGGAGTCGAGGCTACACCTTC.

The V gene is TRBV5-1, the J gene TRBJ2-5; the D is unclear. V lost 3 bases, J lost 2 bases, and 5 bases lay in between. The CDR3 is made up of 12 amino acids. In germline, CDR1 is SGHRS, CDR2 YFSETQ. As DNA, the CDR3 is TGCGCCAGCAGCTGGGATCAAGAGACCCAGTACTTC. Its protein product is CASSWDQETQYF.

The rearrangement joins TRBV13 to TRBJ1-1; 7 bases line up with TRBD1. CDR1 and CDR2 (germline): PRHDT, FYEKMQ (reference sequence). Trimming cost V 2 bases and J 1 base; bases outside gene matches: 7. The CDR3 is made up of 16 amino acids. DNA for the CDR3: TGTGCCAGCAGCTTACCAAGTGGGACAGAGAACACTGAAGCTTTCTTT. Residues: CASSLPSGTENTEAFF.

This chain connects TRBV24-1 to TRBJ2-1; 9 bases map to TRBD2. The V segment lost 3 bases and the J segment 7 bases; nucleotides outside the gene matches: 9. CDR1 is KGHDR and CDR2 is SFDVKD in the germline V gene. The CDR3 has 16 residues. CDR3 protein: CATSDRGGGRRNEQFF. CDR3 nucleotide sequence: TGTGCCACCAGTGATCGCGGGGGGGGAAGAAGGAATGAGCAGTTCTTC.

In this sample, this clone turned up once. The V gene is TRBV7-9, the J gene TRBJ2-2; tentative D call: TRBD1 (5 bases). Between the trimmed V and J ends, which lost 2 bases and 3 bases, there was a span of 7 bases. In germline, CDR1 is SEHNR, CDR2 FQNEAQ (reference sequence). This CDR3 region has 14 residues. The CDR3 spells CASSLTGDTGELFF. CDR3 bases: TGTGCCAGCAGCTTAACAGGAGACACCGGGGAGCTGTTTTTT.

This chain connects TRBV7-2 to TRBJ1-1; no definite D call. V was pared by 5 bases and J by 1 base, with 8 bases between. CDR3 length: 13 amino acids. The germline V gene encodes CDR1 SGHTA and CDR2 FQGNSA. CDR3 nucleotide sequence: TGTGCCAGCAGCCAACAGCAGAACACTGAAGCTTTCTTT. This codes for CASSQQQNTEAFF.

This clone was counted once. The CDR3 is CANRVVNTEAFF. CDR3 DNA: TGTGCCAACAGGGTGGTGAACACTGAAGCTTTCTTT. V is TRBV6-5 and J is TRBJ1-1, with D possibly being TRBD1 (6 bases). The germline V gene encodes CDR1 MNHEY and CDR2 SVGAGI. The CDR3 runs 12 residues. V gave up 10 bases and J gave up 0 bases, with 9 bases separating them.

The chain is built from TRBV7-2 and TRBJ2-3; the match to TRBD2 covers 10 bases. The CDR3 contains 14 residues. Germline trimming cut 5 bases from V and 7 bases from J; bases unmatched to any gene: 6. Germline assignment: CDR1 SGHTA and CDR2 FQGNSA. CDR3 nucleotide sequence: TGTGCCAGCAGCCCCCGGACTAGCGGATATACGCAGTATTTT. The encoded protein is CASSPRTSGYTQYF.

The chain links TRBV6-5 to TRBJ2-7; 9 positions match TRBD2. CDR1 is MNHEY and CDR2 is SVGAGI in the germline V gene. V dropped 8 bases and J dropped 3; count of bases not matched to a gene: 5. The CDR3 length is 13 residues. CDR3 in amino acids: CASRGLANYEQYF. The DNA of the CDR3 is TGTGCCAGCCGGGGACTAGCCAACTACGAGCAGTACTTC.

The V gene is TRBV19, the J gene TRBJ2-5; D remains ambiguous. The V end lost 4 bases, the J end lost 1 base, and 13 bases lay between the germline ends. Per the germline V gene, CDR1 is LNHDA and CDR2 is SQIVND (reference sequence). The CDR3 has 15 residues. The CDR3 DNA is TGTGCCAGTAGTAAGGATAGAACCTCCCAAGAGACCCAGTACTTC. Protein product: CASSKDRTSQETQYF.

The chain has TRBV4-1 and TRBJ1-4, with 10 nucleotides matching TRBD1. CDR1 and CDR2 (germline): MGHRA, YSYEKL. V was pared by 1 base and J by 2 bases, with 4 bases of the junction left unmatched. The CDR3 consists of 17 residues. The CDR3 region has the DNA TGCGCCAGCAGCCAAGGGGACAGGGGATGGACTAATGAAAAACTGTTTTTT. Its translation is CASSQGDRGWTNEKLFF.

V and J are TRBV27 and TRBJ1-1; D is unclear. Germline CDR1 MNHEY, CDR2 SMNVEV (reference sequence). The CDR3 has 14 amino acids. Deletions cut 0 bases from V and 2 bases from J, with 7 bases between. The CDR3 nucleotides are TGTGCCAGCAGTTTATCGCTCGATAACACTGAAGCTTTCTTT. It codes for CASSLSLDNTEAFF.

The J gene is TRBJ1-3, the V gene TRBV5-1; 7 bases agree with TRBD1. Germline V gene lookup returns CDR1 SGHRS and CDR2 YFSETQ. V lost 1 base, J lost 3 bases, and 4 bases stayed unmatched. There are 15 residues in the CDR3. The CDR3 spells CASSLTGTDGNTIYF. The CDR3 nucleotides read TGCGCCAGCAGCTTGACCGGGACAGATGGAAACACCATATATTTT.

The chain has TRBV7-2 and TRBJ2-1, with D possibly matching TRBD1 (6 bases). V was shortened by 5 bases and J by 2 bases, with 10 bases between the two germline ends. The CDR3 is 14 amino acids. Germline lookup yields CDR1 SGHTA and CDR2 FQGNSA. CDR3 in DNA: TGTGCCAGCAGCGAAGGGGGAACCTACAATGAGCAGTTCTTC. Translation: CASSEGGTYNEQFF.

This clone was counted once. This chain uses TRBV12-2 with TRBJ2-7; the table assigns TRBD2, which was not confirmed against the DNA. TRBV12-2 is given as a pseudogene. The CDR3 has 18 residues. CDR3 coding DNA: TGTGCAAGTCGCTTAGTAGCGGGTCGGACTGATGACTCCTACGAGCAGTACTTC. This sequence encodes CASRLVAGRTDDSYEQYF.

The V call is TRBV7-9, the J call TRBJ1-1; no reliable D call. This CDR3 is 13 amino acids long. Per germline, CDR1 SEHNR and CDR2 FQNEAQ (reference sequence). The V and J ends lost 8 bases and 4 bases respectively, with 14 bases between them. CDR3 DNA: TGTGCCAGCGACCGCTGGGGTAGCACTGAAGCTTTCTTT. Translating it yields CASDRWGSTEAFF.

This clone was counted a single time. V gene TRBV18 combines with J gene TRBJ1-4, with D hard to call. V dropped 3 bases and J dropped 7 bases, with 9 bases sitting between them. Germline-derived CDR1 and CDR2 are KGHSH and LQKENI. CDR3 size: 13 residues. The CDR3 sequence is CASSPQESEKLFF. The CDR3, as DNA: TGTGCCAGCTCACCCCAGGAATCTGAAAAACTGTTTTTT.

The chain combines TRBV2 with TRBJ1-5, with D hard to call. This CDR3 has 11 amino acids. V gave up 6 bases and J gave up 5 bases, with 5 bases separating them. Germline assignment: CDR1 SNHLY and CDR2 FYNNEI. The CDR3 spells CASSGDQPQHF. The CDR3 nucleotides are TGTGCCAGCAGCGGAGATCAGCCCCAGCATTTT.